This T cell receptor (beta chain) was identified during a study of blood T cell repertoires in COVID-19 (dated by TCRdb to the early 2020s). Describing the broader study: The collaborator samples originated in the United States, Italy and Spain and spanned the acute and convalescent phases of COVID-19. The prospective study material was composed of cDNA or gDNA derived from T cells, B-cell-depleted T cells, or PBMCs. Deeply sampled blood TCRbeta repertoires from subjects exposed to, actively infected with, or recovered from COVID-19 were included in the dataset. The repertoires were released in a freely available public database intended as a resource for research on the immune response to SARS-CoV-2. The samples were drawn from the first 160 participants of the ongoing ImmuneRACE study and from some 1,300 subjects provided by 6 global collaborators. Nearly every sample came with metadata listing a de-identified subject ID, COVID-19 status, age in years and sex. Where HLA class I and class II types were available, the types were taken from metadata supplied by the sample provider, not from assay-based typing.

TCRbeta CDR3 regions were amplified from genomic DNA using the immunoSEQ Assay, a bias-controlled multiplex PCR. The authors processed their data as follows. The number of nucleated cells in each sample was estimated by amplification of reference gene primers within the assay. To quantify the absolute abundance of each unique TCRbeta CDR3 rearrangement, sequence reads were collapsed and filtered. For each sample, productive Simpson clonality was calculated by taking the square root of Simpson's diversity index across productive rearrangements. Sourced from immuneACCESS, this table was stored by TCRdb with only in-frame sequences that have V and J called. A share of the clones is absent; for the studies checked, an unresolved V gene accounts for under half, and the remainder has no known explanation. The V and J calls and clone size were taken over from that table, and D and trimming were inferred from the DNA. This sample has roughly 38,000 clones in its table, and about four fifths of those were observed once. Jointly, the top ten make up approximately 37% of the sample.

Overall study outcomes, separate from this receptor: The amount of clinical and demographic metadata varied by source and participant and was provided uncurated.

The count of this clone is one. What this receptor recognizes is not known. Base qualities are missing; no much larger clone stands one base away. V sheds 8 bases and J sheds 0 bases, leaving 11 bases between their ends. CDR1 and CDR2 were assigned from the germline V gene as MDHEN and SYDVKM. There are 15 amino acids in the CDR3, from cysteine to phenylalanine inclusive. Only the CDR3 region is kept as DNA, spanning 45 bases read in frame from base 1. Each collaborating institution followed its own protocols to collect whole blood in K2EDTA tubes. For TCRbeta analysis, collaborator samples were shipped as frozen whole blood, as isolated PBMCs, or as DNA extracted from either sample type.

The receptor was isolated from a man in his forties with active or convalescent COVID-19. The receptor chain draws on TRBV28 and TRBJ2-6, and possibly TRBD2, on 5 matching bases. Sequencing was performed on peripheral blood. The DNA sequence is given as TGTGCCAGCGGGAGCCGAACCTCTGGGGCCAACGTCCTGACTTTC. The translation is CASGSRTSGANVLTF.